This T cell receptor beta chain was captured in a study of T cell repertoires in cytomegalovirus infection. Study-level background: Recently identified HLA-C-restricted CMV epitopes and well-studied HLA-B-restricted CMV epitopes were used by the study. It can be stated that public TCR beta signatures indicated CMV infection as well as a matching HLA type. General study findings and limits: There were carriers of CMV plus the relevant HLA, and cumulative public TCR beta family frequency identified them. HLA-C-restricted CMV clonotypes gave the most frequent clonotype in two of eight donors.

TCRdb ran MiXCR on the reads and lists one entry per CDR3 protein. The data contain 600,000 to 700,000 distinct CDR3 sequences, around 31% of them seen just once; the ten biggest clones take up over 15%. Points on this clonotype: The target antigen is unknown.

The V and J ends lost 1 base and 4 bases respectively, with 11 bases between them. The CDR3 is 14 residues long. Germline CDR1 SGHNT, CDR2 YENEEA. The sequenced sample was cultured PBMCs, obtained from culture after CMV antigen stimulation. The V gene is TRBV11-3, the J gene TRBJ2-7; D might be TRBD1 or TRBD2, each matching 5 bases. The receptor comes from a human donor in good health (CMV status not recorded). Some clones in this sample may be carry-over from other donors' samples. CDR3 nucleotides: TGTGCCAGCAGCTTAGCCGGGACGCATTACGAGCAGTACTTC. It encodes CASSLAGTHYEQYF.